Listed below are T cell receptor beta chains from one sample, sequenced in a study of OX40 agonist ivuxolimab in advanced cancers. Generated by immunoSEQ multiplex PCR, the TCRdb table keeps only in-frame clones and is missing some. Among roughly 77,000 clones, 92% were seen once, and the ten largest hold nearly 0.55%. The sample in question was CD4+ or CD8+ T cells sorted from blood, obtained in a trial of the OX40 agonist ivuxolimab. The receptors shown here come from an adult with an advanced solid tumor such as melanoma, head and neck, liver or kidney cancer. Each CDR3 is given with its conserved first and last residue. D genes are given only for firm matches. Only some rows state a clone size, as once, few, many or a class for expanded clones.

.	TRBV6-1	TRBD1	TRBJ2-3	TGTGCCAGCAGCTTAGACAGGGGCCCCACAGATACGCAGTATTTT	CASSLDRGPTDTQYF
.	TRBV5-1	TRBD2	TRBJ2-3	TGCGCCAGCAGCCGGTGGGCGGGAGGAACAGATACGCAGTATTTT	CASSRWAGGTDTQYF
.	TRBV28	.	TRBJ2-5	TGTGCCAGCAGCCATGTCCCGAGGGAGACCCAGTACTTC	CASSHVPRETQYF
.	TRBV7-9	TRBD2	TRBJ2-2	TGTGCCAGCAGCTTACCGACTAGCGGGGCAACCGGGGAGCTGTTTTTT	CASSLPTSGATGELFF
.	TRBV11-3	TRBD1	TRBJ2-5	TGTGCCAGCAGCTTCCTACGACGAGGGACAGGGAGCCCCCAAGAGACCCAGTACTTC	CASSFLRRGTGSPQETQYF
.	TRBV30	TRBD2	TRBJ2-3	TGTGCCTGCACCACCGGGACTAGCGGGAGTGTGCAGTATTTT	CACTTGTSGSVQYF
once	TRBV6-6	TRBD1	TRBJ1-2	TGTGCCAGCAGTCCAGAACAGGGGCTTGGCTACACCTTC	CASSPEQGLGYTF
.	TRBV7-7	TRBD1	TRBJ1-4	TGTGCTAGCAGCTTAGGTGGGACAGGGGATGAAAAACTGTTTTTT	CASSLGGTGDEKLFF
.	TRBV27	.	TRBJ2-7	TGTGCCAGCAGTTCACCGGGACAAGCCTACGAGCAGTACTTC	CASSSPGQAYEQYF
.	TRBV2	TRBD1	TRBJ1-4	TGTGCCAGCAGTGAAAGCTCCAGGGGGCGGGTAACTAATGAAAAACTGTTTTTT	CASSESSRGRVTNEKLFF
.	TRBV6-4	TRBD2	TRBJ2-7	TGTGCCAGCAGTGAAAAAGGACTAGCCCTCCGTGAGCAGTACTTC	CASSEKGLALREQYF
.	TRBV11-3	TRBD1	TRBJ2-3	TGTGCCAGCAGCTCTGGACAGGGCACAGATACGCAGTATTTT	CASSSGQGTDTQYF
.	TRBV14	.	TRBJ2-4	TGTGCCAGCAGCCCACGGATTGAATCCATTCAGTACTTC	CASSPRIESIQYF
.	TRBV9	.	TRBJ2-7	TGTGCCAGCAGCGTCCTACTAGCTAGCGAGCAGTACTTC	CASSVLLASEQYF
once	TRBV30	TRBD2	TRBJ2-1	TGTGCCTGGAGCCCACTAGCGGGAGTTAGTGAGCAGTTCTTC	CAWSPLAGVSEQFF
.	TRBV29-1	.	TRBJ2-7	TGCAGCGCTCCTAGTGGGCCAGGGGTTTCCTACGAGCAGTACTTC	CSAPSGPGVSYEQYF
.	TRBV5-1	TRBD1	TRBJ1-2	TGCGCCAGCAGCTTGGATCAGGGGGCGCAAAGCTATGGCTACACCTTC	CASSLDQGAQSYGYTF
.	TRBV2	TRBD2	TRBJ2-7	TGTGCCAGCAGGGCCGGCGGGACTAACTACGAGCAGTACTTC	CASRAGGTNYEQYF